The rows below give T cell receptor beta chains drawn from one sample of a study of regulatory T cells in long-lasting Graves disease. TCRdb redid the calling of the multiplex PCR reads with MiXCR, one entry per CDR3 protein. The table shows roughly 610,000 distinct CDR3 sequences, with roughly 16% occurring only once. These data also featured in a second study, about T cells in Graves' hyperthyroidism and ophthalmopathy.

Source: peripheral blood mononuclear cells (PBMCs), taken at new diagnosis, from a patient treated with antithyroid drugs. The receptors stem from a woman in her thirties with Graves disease. The CDR3 runs from the conserved cysteine through the conserved F or W. A D gene is named only where the DNA matches it firmly. Some rows mark clone size as missing; the rest say once, few, many or name a class of expanded clone.

V	size	J	D	DNA	CDR3
TRBV9	NA	TRBJ2-3	TRBD1	TGTGCCAGCGGGTCAACAGGGGGAAACACAGATACGCAGTATTTT	CASGSTGGNTDTQYF
TRBV5-4	many	TRBJ1-2	NA	TGTGCCAGCAGAGGACAGCAAAGCTATGGCTACACCTTC	CASRGQQSYGYTF
TRBV19	few	TRBJ1-2	NA	TGTGCCAGTAGTCCCCCCGGGACTAACTATGGCTACACCTTC	CASSPPGTNYGYTF
TRBV7-3	NA	TRBJ1-6	NA	TGTGCCAGCAGCTGGGACGGAAGAAATTCACCCCTCCACTTT	CASSWDGRNSPLHF
TRBV29-1	NA	TRBJ2-3	NA	TGCAGCGATAGCGAGGAGGAAGGTACGCAGTATTTT	CSDSEEEGTQYF
TRBV6-1	NA	TRBJ2-7	NA	TGTGCCAGCAGCAAGCTCGCGTCGGCGCGGGAGCAGTACTTC	CASSKLASAREQYF
TRBV12-5	many	TRBJ2-3	TRBD2	TGTGCCAGCGGGACTAGCACAGATACGCAGTATTTT	CASGTSTDTQYF
TRBV2	NA	TRBJ1-5	NA	TGTGCCAGCGGGGACTTCCCTTGGTTTCGGGATCAGCCCCAGCATTTT	CASGDFPWFRDQPQHF
TRBV5-1	NA	TRBJ2-6	NA	TGCGCCAGCAGGCAAACAGGGTCGCTCTCTCTCGGGGCCAACGTCCTGACTTTC	CASRQTGSLSLGANVLTF
TRBV5-1	NA	TRBJ2-1	TRBD2	TGCGCCAGCAGTCTAATTCTAGCGGGATCAGCGGGGATCAATGAGCAGTTCTTC	CASSLILAGSAGINEQFF
TRBV20-1	many	TRBJ2-1	NA	TGCAGTGGATCCCCGAATGAGCAGTTCTTC	CSGSPNEQFF
TRBV15	NA	TRBJ2-1	TRBD2	TGTGCCACCAGCGGGGGGGTATACTCCTACAATGAGCAGTTCTTC	CATSGGVYSYNEQFF
TRBV6-5	few	TRBJ2-1	NA	TGTGCCAGCAGTTGGGACGGACACGATGAGCAGTTCTTC	CASSWDGHDEQFF
TRBV5-1	many	TRBJ1-5	TRBD1	TGCGCCAGCAGCCTGACAGGGGACCTAAGTCAGCCCCAGCATTTT	CASSLTGDLSQPQHF
TRBV14	NA	TRBJ2-1	NA	TGTGCCAGCAGCCCCTTCCTTCCTAGCTGGCACTCCTACAATGAGCAGTTCTTC	CASSPFLPSWHSYNEQFF
TRBV19	many	TRBJ1-1	NA	TGTGCCAGTAGTATAGTCAGCTTGAACACTGAAGCTTTCTTT	CASSIVSLNTEAFF
TRBV30	many	TRBJ2-1	NA	TGTGCCTGGAGTGTACTTTTCAATGAGCAGTTCTTC	CAWSVLFNEQFF
TRBV6-5	many	TRBJ1-4	NA	TGTGCCAGCAGTTATAAGGCGATGAGTGAAAAACTGTTTTTT	CASSYKAMSEKLFF
TRBV2	many	TRBJ1-5	NA	TGTGCCAGCAGTGAAGCAACAGGCAATCAGCCCCAGCATTTT	CASSEATGNQPQHF
TRBV30	many	TRBJ2-7	NA	TGTGCCTGGAGGCGAGCCTACGAGCAGTACTTC	CAWRRAYEQYF
TRBV2	many	TRBJ2-3	NA	TGTGCCAGCAATTTTATCAGGACAGATACGCAGTATTTT	CASNFIRTDTQYF
TRBV30	NA	TRBJ2-7	NA	TGTGCCTGGAGCCCCGGGACAAGAGGCCGAAGCCCGGACTACGAGCAGTACTTC	CAWSPGTRGRSPDYEQYF
TRBV2	many	TRBJ1-2	TRBD1	TGTGCCAGCAGTGGGACAGGGAGCGTTGGCTACACCTTC	CASSGTGSVGYTF
TRBV18	many	TRBJ2-7	NA	TGTGCCAGCTCACCCGCTATGGGGTACGAGCAGTACTTC	CASSPAMGYEQYF
TRBV27	many	TRBJ2-1	TRBD2	TGTGCCAGCAGTACGACCCCTGGACTAGCGGAGTTCTTC	CASSTTPGLAEFF
TRBV25-1	NA	TRBJ2-1	NA	TGTGCCAGCAGTGAACAAGCGGCCTCCTACAATGAGCAGTTCTTC	CASSEQAASYNEQFF
TRBV20-1	few	TRBJ1-4	TRBD1	TGCAGTGCCCCGGACAGGGGATTGCTTAATGAAAAACTGTTTTTT	CSAPDRGLLNEKLFF
TRBV20-1	NA	TRBJ2-7	TRBD2	TGCAGTGCTACCCCTAGCGGCGGGTCCTACGAGCAGTACTTC	CSATPSGGSYEQYF
TRBV24-1	NA	TRBJ2-7	TRBD1	TGTGCCACCAGGAGGGACAGGGCCCCCTACGAGCAGTACTTC	CATRRDRAPYEQYF
TRBV5-1	many	TRBJ2-3	TRBD2	TGCGCCAGCAGCTTGGGTAGCGGGTGGAGCACAGATACGCAGTATTTT	CASSLGSGWSTDTQYF
TRBV18	once	TRBJ1-1	NA	TGTGCCAGCGCGCCGTCTACAGGGCGCAAGAACACTGAAGCTTTCTTT	CASAPSTGRKNTEAFF
TRBV18	NA	TRBJ1-1	NA	TGTGCCAGCTCACCCGGGGGCCAGCCACGGTCGGGCACTGAAGCTTTCTTT	CASSPGGQPRSGTEAFF
TRBV5-1	few	TRBJ1-3	NA	TGCGCCAGCAGCTTGGTAGCCGCGAACTCTGGAAACACCATATATTTT	CASSLVAANSGNTIYF
TRBV19	many	TRBJ1-1	NA	TGTGCCAGTACCACTCCGGACGGCTGGAACACTGAAGCTTTCTTT	CASTTPDGWNTEAFF
TRBV18	NA	TRBJ2-2	NA	TGTGCCAGCTCACCTCTCCCAGACACCGGGGAGCTGTTTTTT	CASSPLPDTGELFF
TRBV7-3	many	TRBJ2-2	NA	TGTGCCAGCAGCTTAGGCGGACCGAACACCGGGGAGCTGTTTTTT	CASSLGGPNTGELFF
TRBV7-6	NA	TRBJ2-1	TRBD2	TGTGCCAGCAGCCTAGAACTCAAAGGGCTGGGACTAGCGGGAGATGGTGAGCAGTTCTTC	CASSLELKGLGLAGDGEQFF
TRBV12-3/TRBV12-4	many	TRBJ2-7	TRBD2	TGTGCCAGCAGTTTCGAGGCTAGCGGGAGGTACGAGCAGTACTTC	CASSFEASGRYEQYF
TRBV2	NA	TRBJ1-5	TRBD1	TGTGCCAGCGGAACAGGGGTAGGCAATCAGCCCCAGCATTTT	CASGTGVGNQPQHF
TRBV7-9	many	TRBJ2-2	TRBD2	TGTGCCAGCAGCATTCTAGCGGGGGGGAACACCGGGGAGCTGTTTTTT	CASSILAGGNTGELFF
TRBV27	many	TRBJ1-6	NA	TGTGCCAGCAGTGGGGGGACAAATAATTCACCCCTCCACTTT	CASSGGTNNSPLHF
TRBV5-6	many	TRBJ1-5	NA	TGTGCCAGCAGCGGGACGGGGAAAAATCAGCCCCAGCATTTT	CASSGTGKNQPQHF
TRBV30	few	TRBJ1-3	NA	TGTGCCTGGAGTGGGTGGGCAGCTGGAAACACCATATATTTT	CAWSGWAAGNTIYF
TRBV30	many	TRBJ2-3	NA	TGTGCCTGGAGTAGGGCGGGAAAGGATACGCAGTATTTT	CAWSRAGKDTQYF
TRBV15	many	TRBJ2-7	TRBD2	TGTGCCACCAGCAGAGAAGGGGCGGGAGGCTCGAGCTCCTACGAGCAGTACTTC	CATSREGAGGSSSYEQYF
TRBV5-1	NA	TRBJ2-3	NA	TGCGCCAGCAGCTTGTACGGGACTAGCACAGATACGCAGTATTTT	CASSLYGTSTDTQYF
TRBV7-9	many	TRBJ2-7	NA	TGTGCCAGCAGCTTAGTTGGGGGAGCTTACGAGCAGTACTTC	CASSLVGGAYEQYF
TRBV28	many	TRBJ2-1	NA	TGTGCCAGCAGTTTTTACGCGGATCGGAATGAGCAGTTCTTC	CASSFYADRNEQFF
TRBV3-1	few	TRBJ2-7	TRBD2	TGTGCCAGCAGTAGCGGGAGGGGAAGCGAGCAGTACTTC	CASSSGRGSEQYF
TRBV30	NA	TRBJ2-2	NA	TGTGCCTGGAGTGTCCGGCCCTCGTGGGGCTTTTCCACCGGGGAGCTGTTTTTT	CAWSVRPSWGFSTGELFF
TRBV20-1	few	TRBJ2-7	NA	TGCAGTGCTAGAGTAGGAGGGAAGGAAAACGAGCAGTACTTC	CSARVGGKENEQYF
TRBV20-1	many	TRBJ1-1	NA	TGCAGTGCTGGTATGGACACTGAAGCTTTCTTT	CSAGMDTEAFF